The source of this T cell receptor beta chain is a study of T-cell reconstitution after alpha-beta-depleted transplantation in children. There are many counts of this clonotype. V was cut by 7 bases and J by 7 bases, with 14 bases left in between. The CDR3 sequence is 13 residues long. Preparation of the TCRbeta library used unique molecular identifiers. TCRdb re-analysed the PCR reads in MiXCR, keeping a single row per CDR3 protein. The table lists around 680,000 distinct CDR3 sequences, roughly 17% of them singletons. The receptor was derived from a human donor who donated a stem cell graft to a child with acute myeloid leukemia. Sequences were derived from PBMCs from the stem cell graft donor, sampled from the stem cell graft. V is TRBV12-3 or TRBV12-4 and J is TRBJ1-3; D is perhaps TRBD1 (5 bases). CDR3 nucleotide sequence: TGTGCCAGCACCCCTGCAGGGTGGAACACCATATATTTT. It codes for CASTPAGWNTIYF.